Shown below are 20 T cell receptor beta chains from a single sample sequenced in a study of blood T cell repertoires in COVID-19. TCRdb keeps only in-frame clones here, not all; method: immunoSEQ multiplex PCR. The sample gives approximately 50,000 clones, 65% to 85% of which show up once; under 14% is in the top ten. Specimen: peripheral blood. Receptors originate from an older man with COVID-19, enrolled during active disease.

The chain couples TRBV30 to TRBJ1-1; D is perhaps TRBD1 (6 bases). Germline V lookup: CDR1 GTSNPN, CDR2 SVGIG (reference sequence). The length of the CDR3 is 14 residues. Deletions cut 0 bases from V and 5 bases from J, with 13 bases between. The CDR3 DNA reads as TGTGCCTGGAGTGTTACAGGGATAAGGACTGAAGCTTTCTTT. This gives the protein CAWSVTGIRTEAFF.

This chain connects TRBV6-6 to TRBJ1-1; possibly TRBD1 for D (5 bases). Germline V gives CDR1 MNHNY, CDR2 SVGAGI (reference sequence). This CDR3 has 15 residues. Between the trimmed V and J ends, which lost 0 bases and 12 bases, there was a span of 20 bases. The CDR3 DNA reads TGTGCCAGCAGTTACTCGTCCCCCGGGGGAGGAATTCCTTTCTTT. This translates into CASSYSSPGGGIPFF.

This chain joins TRBV6-2 or TRBV6-3 and TRBJ2-1; 11 bases map to TRBD2. Germline assignment: CDR1 MNHEY and CDR2 SVGEGT. CDR3 size: 15 residues. The J segment lost 4 bases and the V segment lost 5 bases, leaving 4 bases of the junction unmatched. CDR3 sequence (DNA): TGTGCCAGCAGTCTGATAGCGGGAGGGTACAATGAGCAGTTCTTC. This translates into CASSLIAGGYNEQFF.

The V call is TRBV6-1, the J call TRBJ2-3; a possible D gene is TRBD2 (6 bases). The CDR3 has 16 amino acids. The germline V gene has CDR1 MNHNS and CDR2 SASEGT. The V end lost 4 bases, the J end lost 1 base, and 15 bases lay between the germline ends. CDR3 in amino acids: CASSARLGYGTDTQYF. The CDR3 DNA reads as TGTGCCAGCAGTGCCCGACTAGGGTACGGCACAGATACGCAGTATTTT.

The table lists this clone with a count of one. V usage is TRBV19 and J usage is TRBJ2-7, with D possibly TRBD1 on 7 matching bases. Trimming stripped 6 bases from V and 3 bases from J, with 15 bases between. This CDR3 is 14 amino acids long. CDR1 LNHDA and CDR2 SQIVND come from the germline V gene (reference sequence). For the CDR3, the DNA is TGTGCCAGTAGCATGCGGCAGGGGGGCTACGAGCAGTACTTC. Its translation: CASSMRQGGYEQYF.

J is TRBJ1-1 and V is TRBV20-1; no reliable D call. The germline CDR1 and CDR2 sequences are DFQATT and SNEGSKA (reference sequence). The CDR3 runs to 13 residues. V was cut by 3 bases and J by 3 bases, with 11 bases left in between. The CDR3 DNA reads as TGCAGTGCTAGTCGCGGGTTAGACACTGAAGCTTTCTTT. Protein sequence: CSASRGLDTEAFF.

The chain carries TRBV5-1 and TRBJ2-5; 10 positions agree with TRBD2. Trimming cost V 0 bases and J 2 bases; bases outside gene matches: 4. The V gene's germline CDR1 is SGHRS and CDR2 YFSETQ. The CDR3 consists of 16 residues. The CDR3 DNA is TGCGCCAGCAGCTTGGCTAGCGGGAGAAGTCAAGAGACCCAGTACTTC. Amino acid sequence: CASSLASGRSQETQYF.

This clone was recorded a few times. The chain is built from TRBV30 and TRBJ1-4, with D tentatively TRBD1 (5 bases). Deletions cut 4 bases from V and 8 bases from J, with 17 bases between. Germline CDR1 reads GTSNPN; CDR2 reads SVGIG (reference sequence). CDR3 length: 14 residues. DNA of the CDR3: TGTGCCTGGAAGTCAGGAGGGGCTTTCGAAAAACTGTTTTTT. Translating gives CAWKSGGAFEKLFF.

The chain recombines TRBV2 with TRBJ1-6; TRBD1 might be the D (5 bases). Germline V gene sequence: CDR1 SNHLY, CDR2 FYNNEI. V was pared by 4 bases and J by 0 bases, with 7 bases between. The CDR3 has 15 amino acids. The DNA of the CDR3 is TGTGCCAGCAGTGGACAGAGCTCCTATAATTCACCCCTCCACTTT. Its translation is CASSGQSSYNSPLHF.

This sequence joins TRBV19 and TRBJ2-7, with 8 bases matching TRBD2. Germline values: CDR1 LNHDA, CDR2 SQIVND (reference sequence). This CDR3 has 13 amino acids. V dropped 4 bases and J dropped 6; count of bases not matched to a gene: 5. The CDR3 spells CASSTRLATEQYV. The DNA for the CDR3 is TGTGCCAGTAGTACAAGACTAGCGACCGAGCAGTACGTC.

The chain recombines TRBV25-1 with TRBJ2-7, with a possible D match to TRBD2 (5 bases). CDR3 length equals 13 residues. Germline CDR1 reads MGHDK; CDR2 reads SYGVNS. Deletions cut 1 base from V and 2 bases from J, with 6 bases between. Here the CDR3 DNA reads TGTGCCAGCAGTGAATCGGGGACCTACGAGCAGTACTTC. Amino acids: CASSESGTYEQYF.

The V and J genes are TRBV6-5 and TRBJ1-2; possible D gene TRBD1, 6 bases. V lost 0 bases, J lost 4 bases, and 12 bases lay in between. CDR1 MNHEY and CDR2 SVGAGI come from the germline V gene. The CDR3 contains 15 residues. The CDR3 region has the DNA TGTGCCAGCAGTTACTCTGGGGGGGGCCTCTATGGCTACACCTTC. It yields the protein CASSYSGGGLYGYTF.

This clone turned up a few times. CDR3 coding DNA: TGTGCCAGTAGTATTCTTTCCCCAGGGGTTGAGTCCGAGCAGTACTTC. It is translated as CASSILSPGVESEQYF. The gene calls are TRBV19 and TRBJ2-7; perhaps TRBD1 as D (6 bases). CDR3 length: 16 amino acids. The V gene lost 3 bases and the J gene lost 6 bases, with 21 bases spanning the gap. Germline CDR1 is LNHDA and CDR2 is SQIVND (reference sequence). Complete variable domain (other parts from reference TRBV19 and TRBJ2-7): DGGITQSPKYLFRKEGQNVTLSCEQNLNHDAMYWYRQDPGQGLRLIYYSQIVNDFQKGDIAEGYSVSREKKESFPLTVTSAQKNPTAFYLCASSILSPGVESEQYFGPGTRLTVT.

V and J are TRBV27 and TRBJ2-1, with TRBD2 identical over 9 bases. The CDR3 length is 17 residues. Germline loops: CDR1 MNHEY, CDR2 SMNVEV (reference sequence). V dropped 6 bases and J dropped 8; count of bases not matched to a gene: 17. CDR3: CASSRLQREDNMDEQFF. The DNA for the CDR3 is TGTGCCAGCAGCCGCCTCCAGCGGGAGGATAATATGGATGAGCAGTTCTTC.

The chain recombines TRBV5-6 with TRBJ2-7, with 8 positions matching TRBD2. The CDR3 runs to 15 residues. Germline V CDR1 and CDR2: SGHDT, YYEEEE. The CDR3 nucleotides are TGTGCCGGCAGACAGGACGGGACTAGGGGGGACGAGCAGTACGTC. Its protein product is CAGRQDGTRGDEQYV.

V and J are TRBV5-4 and TRBJ2-1, with D perhaps matching TRBD2 (6 bases). The CDR3 loop spans 17 amino acids. V shed 2 bases and J shed 1 base, with 16 bases lying between them. CDR1 is SGHNT, CDR2 YYREEE, per germline (reference sequence). CDR3 residues: CASSFVVGRGSYNEQFF. The CDR3 coding sequence is TGTGCCAGCAGCTTTGTAGTTGGGCGGGGTTCCTACAATGAGCAGTTCTTC.

This clone was seen a few times. The V call is TRBV27, the J call TRBJ1-5; TRBD1 matches 8 bases. The trim removed 8 bases at V and 4 bases at J, leaving 13 bases unmatched. Germline V gives CDR1 MNHEY, CDR2 SMNVEV (reference sequence). The CDR3 is made up of 16 amino acids. CDR3 sequence: CASSPRGPRGNQPQHF. DNA of the CDR3: TGTGCCAGCTCCCCCAGGGGGCCCCGAGGGAATCAGCCCCAGCATTTT.

The V gene is TRBV18, the J gene TRBJ1-2; D gene uncertain. This CDR3 comprises 15 residues. Trimming removed 0 bases from V and 0 bases from J, with 8 bases in between. Germline CDR1 and CDR2: KGHSH and LQKENI. This chain's CDR3 is CASSPPLVTNYGYTF. DNA of the CDR3: TGTGCCAGCTCACCACCGTTAGTTACTAACTATGGCTACACCTTC.

The rearrangement joins TRBV4-3 to TRBJ2-4, with 8 bases fitting TRBD2. The CDR3 covers 14 residues. The germline CDR1 and CDR2 sequences are LGHNA and YSLEER. V shed 0 bases and J 7 bases; nucleotides not matched to a gene: 2. Written as DNA, the CDR3 is TGCGCCAGCAGCCAAGAGAGCGGGAGCAACATTCAGTACTTC. This encodes CASSQESGSNIQYF.

The chain has TRBV6-6 and TRBJ1-5; TRBD1 agrees at 12 bases. Losses at the gene ends were 5 bases for V and 7 bases for J; bases not matched to a gene: 12. There are 17 residues in the CDR3. Germline V CDR1 and CDR2: MNHNY, SVGAGI (reference sequence). Here the CDR3 reads CASSRIKGQGAGQPQHF. CDR3 sequence (DNA): TGTGCCAGCAGTCGCATTAAGGGACAGGGGGCCGGACAGCCCCAGCATTTT.